The 19 T cell receptor beta chains below were found in one sample sequenced in a study of T cells in localized non-small cell lung cancer. Produced via immunoSEQ multiplex PCR; TCRdb's table is partial and in-frame only. This table has roughly 30,000 clones, approximately 90% appearing once. The material sequenced was peripheral blood, taken before any cancer treatment. The receptors come from a female donor of 60 years or more with stage I lung adenocarcinoma.

V is TRBV28 and J is TRBJ1-2; weak D call: TRBD1 (6 bases). The CDR3 sequence is 15 residues long. The V gene lost 6 bases and the J gene lost 2 bases, with 16 bases spanning the gap. CDR1 is MDHEN, CDR2 SYDVKM, per germline. The CDR3 nucleotides are TGTGCCAGCAGAACGGGACAAGGAGACAACTATGGCTACACCTTC. This codes for CASRTGQGDNYGYTF.

This chain uses TRBV19 with TRBJ2-5; 9 bases align to TRBD1. Germline CDR1 and CDR2: LNHDA and SQIVND (reference sequence). This CDR3 is built from 14 residues. The V segment lost 4 bases and the J segment 2 bases; nucleotides outside the gene matches: 2. The CDR3 DNA reads TGTGCCAGTAGTAAAGACAGGGGGCAAGAGACCCAGTACTTC. Protein: CASSKDRGQETQYF.

The V gene is TRBV14, the J gene TRBJ2-1; 15 bases match TRBD2. Trimming took 1 base from V and 0 from J; bases not matched to a gene: 4. Germline CDR1 and CDR2: SGHDN and FVKESK. The CDR3 spans 19 residues. CDR3 in DNA: TGTGCCAGCAGCCAAGGGACTAGCGGGAGGGCCTCCTCCTACAATGAGCAGTTCTTC. It specifies CASSQGTSGRASSYNEQFF.

The CDR3 nucleotides read TGCGCCAGCAGCCCTAGGGGGTCCTCTGGGGCCAACGTCCTGACTTTC. It specifies CASSPRGSSGANVLTF. The rearrangement uses TRBV5-1 and TRBJ2-6, with D maybe TRBD1 (6 bases). The germline gives CDR1 SGHRS, CDR2 YFSETQ. This CDR3 is built from 16 residues. Between the trimmed V and J ends, which lost 4 bases and 0 bases, there was a span of 11 bases.

The J gene is TRBJ1-4, the V gene TRBV5-4; D is uncertain. Germline V lookup: CDR1 SGHNT, CDR2 YYREEE (reference sequence). V lost 2 bases, J lost 6 bases, and 17 bases lay in between. This CDR3 spans 16 amino acids. CDR3 DNA sequence: TGTGCCAGCAGCTTTCACCCGAACTATAGGGATGAAAAACTGTTTTTT. It encodes CASSFHPNYRDEKLFF. Together with reference TRBV5-4 and TRBJ1-4, the CDR3 gives the full variable domain: ETGVTQSPTHLIKTRGQQVTLRCSSQSGHNTVSWYQQALGQGPQFIFQYYREEENGRGNFPPRFSGLQFPNYSSELNVNALELDDSALYLCASSFHPNYRDEKLFFGSGTQLSVL.

In its sample, this clone was seen once. The chain joins TRBV5-4 to TRBJ2-3; 9 bases agree with TRBD2. The germline V gene has CDR1 SGHNT and CDR2 YYREEE (reference sequence). The V segment lost 9 bases and the J segment 8 bases; nucleotides outside the gene matches: 10. The CDR3 is 13 residues long. CDR3 nucleotides: TGTGCCACCTGGACTAGCGCCGCGGGTACGCAGTATTTT. As protein: CATWTSAAGTQYF.

V is TRBV2 and J is TRBJ2-7; D is unresolved. This CDR3 region has 11 residues. With 5 bases removed from V and 4 bases from J, the gap between germline ends came to 6 bases. Per germline, CDR1 SNHLY and CDR2 FYNNEI. The CDR3 DNA reads TGTGCCAGCAGTCTTTCGTACGAGCAGTACTTC. This encodes CASSLSYEQYF.

This clone was counted once. The chain has TRBV4-1 and TRBJ2-1; TRBD2 aligns across 11 bases. Germline V gives CDR1 MGHRA, CDR2 YSYEKL. J lost 6 bases, V lost 1 base, and 8 bases had no gene match. This CDR3 is 17 amino acids long. The CDR3 reads CASSQVAGGPSGNEQFF. The CDR3 DNA reads TGCGCCAGCAGCCAAGTAGCGGGAGGGCCGTCGGGCAATGAGCAGTTCTTC.

The chain uses TRBV30 and TRBJ1-2; D not resolved. V lost 4 bases, J lost 3 bases, and 15 bases lay in between. This CDR3 contains 14 residues. Germline CDR1 reads GTSNPN; CDR2 reads SVGIG (reference sequence). The CDR3 nucleotides are TGTGCCTGGACCCCTGACCATTTAGACTATGGCTACACCTTC. Its protein is CAWTPDHLDYGYTF.

The chain combines TRBV19 with TRBJ1-2, with D unresolved. Germline CDR1 reads LNHDA; CDR2 reads SQIVND (reference sequence). CDR3 length: 16 residues. Trimming stripped 0 bases from V and 5 bases from J, with 16 bases between. This CDR3 reads CASSIDSLRAPYGYTF. The CDR3 region has the DNA TGTGCCAGTAGTATAGACAGTTTGAGGGCGCCTTATGGCTACACCTTC.

This clone was counted a single time. The sample carries other DNA sequences with the same CDR3. J is TRBJ1-1 and V is TRBV20-1; unclear D gene. The CDR3 runs 11 residues. The V end was cut by 4 bases, the J end by 2 bases, with 5 bases between. CDR1 is DFQATT, CDR2 SNEGSKA, per germline (reference sequence). The CDR3 reads CSATGNTEAFF. The CDR3 bases are TGCAGTGCTACCGGAAACACTGAAGCTTTCTTT.

The chain carries TRBV18 and TRBJ1-4; D ambiguous. Trimming removed 8 bases from V and 3 bases from J, with 16 bases in between. This CDR3 is 15 amino acids long. Germline values: CDR1 KGHSH, CDR2 LQKENI. CDR3 protein: CASPRRFIPNEKLFF. CDR3 coding DNA: TGTGCCAGCCCAAGGCGTTTCATCCCTAATGAAAAACTGTTTTTT.

The chain couples TRBV19 to TRBJ2-2; D possibly corresponds to TRBD1 (5 bases). Germline-derived CDR1 and CDR2 are LNHDA and SQIVND (reference sequence). CDR3 length equals 15 residues. Trimming cost V 2 bases and J 0 bases, with 7 bases left between them. CDR3 loop: CASSIRQPNTGELFF. The CDR3 DNA is TGTGCCAGTAGTATACGACAGCCGAACACCGGGGAGCTGTTTTTT.

V is TRBV5-8 and J is TRBJ2-5; D remains unclear. CDR1 SGHTS and CDR2 YDEGEE come from the germline V gene. CDR3 length equals 11 residues. The V end lost 1 base, the J end lost 5 bases, and 3 bases lay between the germline ends. The CDR3 DNA follows: TGTGCCAGCAGCTTGCAGGAGACCCAGTACTTC. This encodes CASSLQETQYF.

This chain uses TRBV2 with TRBJ1-4; D unresolved. Germline assignment: CDR1 SNHLY and CDR2 FYNNEI. V lost 2 bases and J 8 bases, leaving 15 bases between the germline ends. There are 15 residues in the CDR3. CDR3 DNA: TGTGCCAGCAGTGAAAACGGGCAAGGAGCGGAAAAACTGTTTTTT. Encoded protein: CASSENGQGAEKLFF.

The CDR3 DNA reads TGTGCCAGCACCCTTAATCCGGGACTAGTCACAGAGACCCAGTACTTC. This sequence encodes CASTLNPGLVTETQYF. The chain is built from TRBV28 and TRBJ2-5, with 8 bases aligning to TRBD2. The V segment lost 7 bases and the J segment 4 bases; nucleotides outside the gene matches: 14. Looked up from germline, CDR1 is MDHEN and CDR2 is SYDVKM. The CDR3 is 16 amino acids.

This clone has only one observation. The chain employs TRBV6-1 and TRBJ2-1; TRBD2 matches at 12 bases. This CDR3 has 14 amino acids. With V trimmed by 9 bases and J by 4 bases, 4 bases remained unmatched. Germline V lookup: CDR1 MNHNS, CDR2 SASEGT. The CDR3 region has the DNA TGTGCCAGTTATCTAGCGGGAGGGTACAATGAGCAGTTCTTC. Translating gives CASYLAGGYNEQFF.

This chain connects TRBV6-5 to TRBJ2-2, with D perhaps matching TRBD2 (7 bases). CDR3 length: 13 amino acids. V shed 8 bases and J shed 5 bases, with 12 bases lying between them. Germline V CDR1 and CDR2: MNHEY, SVGAGI. The CDR3 DNA reads TGTGCCAGCGAGGGGGGGGCAACCGGGGAGCTGTTTTTT. This translates into CASEGGATGELFF.

The J gene is TRBJ1-3, the V gene TRBV5-1; 10 bases fit TRBD1. The CDR3 is 15 residues long. The V gene's germline CDR1 is SGHRS and CDR2 YFSETQ. Trimming cost V 5 bases and J 3 bases; bases outside gene matches: 5. The CDR3 loop is CASRRDRGDGNTIYF. The CDR3, as DNA: TGCGCCAGCAGGAGGGACAGGGGCGATGGAAACACCATATATTTT. The full variable domain, completed using reference TRBV5-1 and TRBJ1-3, is KAGVTQTPRYLIKTRGQQVTLSCSPISGHRSVSWYQQTPGQGLQFLFEYFSETQRNKGNFPGRFSGRQFSNSRSEMNVSTLELGDSALYLCASRRDRGDGNTIYFGEGSWLTVV.